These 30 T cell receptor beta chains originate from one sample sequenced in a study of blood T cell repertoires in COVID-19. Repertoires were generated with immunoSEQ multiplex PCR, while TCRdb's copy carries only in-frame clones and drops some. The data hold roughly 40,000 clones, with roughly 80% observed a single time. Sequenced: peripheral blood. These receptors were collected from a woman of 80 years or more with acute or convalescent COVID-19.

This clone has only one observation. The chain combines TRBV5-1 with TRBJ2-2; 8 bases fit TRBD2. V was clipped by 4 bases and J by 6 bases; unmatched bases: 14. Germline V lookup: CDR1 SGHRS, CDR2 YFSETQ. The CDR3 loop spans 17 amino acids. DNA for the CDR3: TGCGCCAGCAGCGCATGGCTGGCGGGAGCGGGGGCCGGGGAGCTGTTTTTT. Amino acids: CASSAWLAGAGAGELFF.

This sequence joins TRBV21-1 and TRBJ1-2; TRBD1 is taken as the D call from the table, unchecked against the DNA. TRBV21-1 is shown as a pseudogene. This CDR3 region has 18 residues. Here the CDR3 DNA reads TGTGCCAGCAGCAAATTGGCAGGGCATCCCCGCAATAACTATGGCTACACCTTC. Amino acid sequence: CASSKLAGHPRNNYGYTF.

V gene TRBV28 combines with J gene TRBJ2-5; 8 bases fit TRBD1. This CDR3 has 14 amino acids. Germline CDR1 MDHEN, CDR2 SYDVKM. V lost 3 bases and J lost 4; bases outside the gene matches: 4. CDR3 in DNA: TGTGCCAGCAGTTTTTCCAGGGGGCTAGAGACCCAGTACTTC. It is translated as CASSFSRGLETQYF.

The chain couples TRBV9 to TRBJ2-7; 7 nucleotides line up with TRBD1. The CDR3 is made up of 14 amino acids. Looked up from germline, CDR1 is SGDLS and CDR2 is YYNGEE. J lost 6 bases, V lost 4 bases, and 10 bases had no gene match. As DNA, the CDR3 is TGTGCCAGCAGCACAGCCAGGGGGTCTGGCGAGCAGTACTTC. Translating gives CASSTARGSGEQYF.

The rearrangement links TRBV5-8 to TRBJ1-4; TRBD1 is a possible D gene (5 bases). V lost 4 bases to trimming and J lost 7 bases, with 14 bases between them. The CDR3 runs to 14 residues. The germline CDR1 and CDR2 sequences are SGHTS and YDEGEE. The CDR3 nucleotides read TGTGCCAGCAGCCCTTACGTGGGGGGTGAAAAACTGTTTTTT. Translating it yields CASSPYVGGEKLFF.

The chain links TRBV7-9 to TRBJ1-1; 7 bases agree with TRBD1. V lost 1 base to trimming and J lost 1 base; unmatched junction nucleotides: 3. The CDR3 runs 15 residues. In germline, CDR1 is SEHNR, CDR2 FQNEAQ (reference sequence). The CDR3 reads CASSLGQGGNTEAFF. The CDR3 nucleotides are TGTGCCAGCAGCTTAGGACAGGGAGGGAACACTGAAGCTTTCTTT.

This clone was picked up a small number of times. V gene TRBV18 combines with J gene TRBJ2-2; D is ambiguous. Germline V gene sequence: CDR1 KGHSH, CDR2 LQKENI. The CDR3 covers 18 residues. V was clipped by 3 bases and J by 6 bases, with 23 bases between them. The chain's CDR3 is CASSPLSFEENFAGELFF. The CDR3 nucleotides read TGTGCCAGCTCACCTCTTAGTTTTGAGGAAAATTTTGCCGGGGAGCTGTTTTTT.

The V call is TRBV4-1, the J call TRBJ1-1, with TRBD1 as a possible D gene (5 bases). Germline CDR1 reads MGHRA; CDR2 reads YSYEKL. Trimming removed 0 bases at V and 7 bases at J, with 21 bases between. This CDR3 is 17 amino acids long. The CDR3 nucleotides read TGCGCCAGCAGCCAAGAACCAGTCTCCAGGGTTTCCCTTGAAGCTTTCTTT. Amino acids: CASSQEPVSRVSLEAFF.

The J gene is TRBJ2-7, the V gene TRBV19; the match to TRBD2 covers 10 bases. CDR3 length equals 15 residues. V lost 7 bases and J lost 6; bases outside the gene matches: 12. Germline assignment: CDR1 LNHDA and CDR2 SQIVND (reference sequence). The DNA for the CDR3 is TGTGCCAGTAAGGCACTAGCGGGACCACTGGGCGAGCAGTACTTC. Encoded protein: CASKALAGPLGEQYF. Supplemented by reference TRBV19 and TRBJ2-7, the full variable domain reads DGGITQSPKYLFRKEGQNVTLSCEQNLNHDAMYWYRQDPGQGLRLIYYSQIVNDFQKGDIAEGYSVSREKKESFPLTVTSAQKNPTAFYLCASKALAGPLGEQYFGPGTRLTVT.

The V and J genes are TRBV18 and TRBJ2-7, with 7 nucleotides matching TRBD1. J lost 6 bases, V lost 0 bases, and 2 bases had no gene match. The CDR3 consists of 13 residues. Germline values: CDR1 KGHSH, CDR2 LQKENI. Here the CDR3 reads CASSPPGQSEQYF. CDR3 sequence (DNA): TGTGCCAGCTCACCACCGGGACAGAGCGAGCAGTACTTC.

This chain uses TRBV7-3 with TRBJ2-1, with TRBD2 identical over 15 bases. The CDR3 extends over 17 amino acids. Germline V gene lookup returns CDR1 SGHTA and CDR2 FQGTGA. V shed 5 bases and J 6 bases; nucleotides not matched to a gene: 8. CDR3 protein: CASSLGLAGGPGNEQFF. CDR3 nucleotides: TGTGCCAGCAGCCTTGGACTAGCGGGAGGGCCGGGCAATGAGCAGTTCTTC.

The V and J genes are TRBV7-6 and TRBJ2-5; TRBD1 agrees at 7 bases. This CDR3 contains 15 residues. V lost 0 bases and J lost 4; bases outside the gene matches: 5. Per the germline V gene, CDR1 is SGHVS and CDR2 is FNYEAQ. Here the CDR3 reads CASSLASGTAETQYF. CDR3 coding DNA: TGTGCCAGCAGCTTAGCATCCGGGACAGCAGAGACCCAGTACTTC.

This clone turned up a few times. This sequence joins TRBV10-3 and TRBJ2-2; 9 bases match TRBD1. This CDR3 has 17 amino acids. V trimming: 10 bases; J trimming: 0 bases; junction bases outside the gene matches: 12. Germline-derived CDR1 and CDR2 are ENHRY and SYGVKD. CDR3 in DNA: TGTGCCACGACACGGACAGGGGCCAACCCGAACACCGGGGAGCTGTTTTTT. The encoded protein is CATTRTGANPNTGELFF.

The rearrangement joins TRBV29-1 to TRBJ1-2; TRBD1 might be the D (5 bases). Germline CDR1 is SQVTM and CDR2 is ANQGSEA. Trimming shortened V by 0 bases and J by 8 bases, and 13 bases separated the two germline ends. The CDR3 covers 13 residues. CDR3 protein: CSVEDPGLRGYTF. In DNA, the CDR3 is TGCAGCGTTGAAGATCCAGGGCTCCGGGGCTACACCTTC.

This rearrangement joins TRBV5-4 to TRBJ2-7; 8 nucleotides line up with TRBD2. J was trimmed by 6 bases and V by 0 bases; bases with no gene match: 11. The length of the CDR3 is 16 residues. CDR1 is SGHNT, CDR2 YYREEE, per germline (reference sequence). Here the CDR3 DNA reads TGTGCCAGCAGCTTGGGACCAAGCGGGAGCTCGGGCGAGCAGTACTTC. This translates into CASSLGPSGSSGEQYF.

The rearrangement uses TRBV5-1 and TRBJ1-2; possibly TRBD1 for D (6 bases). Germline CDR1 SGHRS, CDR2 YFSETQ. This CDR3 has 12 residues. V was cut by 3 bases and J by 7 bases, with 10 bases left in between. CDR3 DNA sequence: TGCGCCAGCAGCTGGGAGGGGGTTGGCTACACCTTC. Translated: CASSWEGVGYTF.

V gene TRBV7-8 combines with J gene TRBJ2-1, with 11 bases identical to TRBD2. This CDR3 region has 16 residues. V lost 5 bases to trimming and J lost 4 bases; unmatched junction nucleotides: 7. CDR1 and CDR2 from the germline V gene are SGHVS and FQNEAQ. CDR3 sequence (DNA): TGTGCCAGCAGCCTATTGACTAGCGGGGTTTACAATGAGCAGTTCTTC. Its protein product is CASSLLTSGVYNEQFF.

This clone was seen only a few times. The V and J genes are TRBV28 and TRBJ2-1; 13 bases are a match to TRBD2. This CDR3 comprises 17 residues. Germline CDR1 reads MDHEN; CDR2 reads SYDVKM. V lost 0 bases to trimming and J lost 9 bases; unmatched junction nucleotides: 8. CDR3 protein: CASSLWELAGGPGEQFF. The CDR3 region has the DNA TGTGCCAGCAGTTTATGGGAACTAGCGGGAGGGCCCGGTGAGCAGTTCTTC.

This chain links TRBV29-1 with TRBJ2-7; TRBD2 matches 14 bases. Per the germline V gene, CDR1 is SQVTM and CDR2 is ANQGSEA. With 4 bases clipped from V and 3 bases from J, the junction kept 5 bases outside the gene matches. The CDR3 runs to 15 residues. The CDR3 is CSVGEGTSGSYEQYF. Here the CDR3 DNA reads TGCAGCGTTGGGGAAGGGACTAGCGGGAGCTACGAGCAGTACTTC.

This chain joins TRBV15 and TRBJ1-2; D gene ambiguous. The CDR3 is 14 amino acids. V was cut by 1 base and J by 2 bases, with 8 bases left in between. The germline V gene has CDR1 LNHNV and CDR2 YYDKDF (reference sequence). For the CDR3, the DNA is TGTGCCACCAGCAGAGGTCGACTAAACTATGGCTACACCTTC. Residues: CATSRGRLNYGYTF.

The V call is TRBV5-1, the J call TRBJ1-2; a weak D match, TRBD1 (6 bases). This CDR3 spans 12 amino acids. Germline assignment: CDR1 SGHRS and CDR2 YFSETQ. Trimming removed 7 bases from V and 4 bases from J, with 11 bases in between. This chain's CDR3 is CASHGGAYGYTF. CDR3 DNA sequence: TGCGCCAGCCACGGGGGGGCCTATGGCTACACCTTC.

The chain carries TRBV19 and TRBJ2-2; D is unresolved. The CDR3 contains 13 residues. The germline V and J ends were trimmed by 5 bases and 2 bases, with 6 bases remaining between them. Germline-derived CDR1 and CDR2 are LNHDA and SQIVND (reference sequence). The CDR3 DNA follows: TGTGCCAGTAGTCTCCTAAACACCGGGGAGCTGTTTTTT. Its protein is CASSLLNTGELFF.

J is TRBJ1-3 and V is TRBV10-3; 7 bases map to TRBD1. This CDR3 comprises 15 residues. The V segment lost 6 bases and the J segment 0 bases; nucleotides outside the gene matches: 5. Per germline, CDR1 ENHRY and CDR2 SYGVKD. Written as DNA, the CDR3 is TGTGCCATCAGAACAGGGGCGAGCTCTGGAAACACCATATATTTT. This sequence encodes CAIRTGASSGNTIYF.

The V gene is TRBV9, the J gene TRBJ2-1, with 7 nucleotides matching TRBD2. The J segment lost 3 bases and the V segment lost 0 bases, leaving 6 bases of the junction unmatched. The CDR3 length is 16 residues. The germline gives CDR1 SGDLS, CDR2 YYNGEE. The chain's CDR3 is CASSVAGQRGYNEQFF. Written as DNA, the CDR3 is TGTGCCAGCAGCGTAGCGGGCCAGCGGGGCTACAATGAGCAGTTCTTC.

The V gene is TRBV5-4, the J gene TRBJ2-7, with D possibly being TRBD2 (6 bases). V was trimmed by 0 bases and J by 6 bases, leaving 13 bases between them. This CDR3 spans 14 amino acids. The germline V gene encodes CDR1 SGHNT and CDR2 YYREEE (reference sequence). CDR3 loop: CASSLVGSQGEQYF. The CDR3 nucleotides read TGTGCCAGCAGCTTGGTCGGGAGTCAGGGCGAGCAGTACTTC.

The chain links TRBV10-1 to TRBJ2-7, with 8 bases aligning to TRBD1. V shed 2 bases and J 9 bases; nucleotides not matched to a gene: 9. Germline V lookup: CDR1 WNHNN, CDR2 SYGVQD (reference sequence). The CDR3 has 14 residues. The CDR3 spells CASSERDRLRGQYF. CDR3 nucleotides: TGCGCCAGCAGTGAGAGGGACAGGCTACGGGGGCAGTACTTC.

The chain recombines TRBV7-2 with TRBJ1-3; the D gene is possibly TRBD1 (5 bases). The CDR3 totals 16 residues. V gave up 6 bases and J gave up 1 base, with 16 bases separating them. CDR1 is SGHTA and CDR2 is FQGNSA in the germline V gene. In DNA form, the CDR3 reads TGTGCCAGCAGTCGACAGCCCACAGGATCTGGAAACACCATATATTTT. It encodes CASSRQPTGSGNTIYF.

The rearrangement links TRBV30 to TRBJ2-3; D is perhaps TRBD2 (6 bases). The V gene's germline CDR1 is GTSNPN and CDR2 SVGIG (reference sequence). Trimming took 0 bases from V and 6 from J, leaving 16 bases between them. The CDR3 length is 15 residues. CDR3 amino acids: CAWSVAGRTLDTQYF. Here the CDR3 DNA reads TGTGCCTGGAGTGTCGCGGGGAGGACCCTGGATACGCAGTATTTT.

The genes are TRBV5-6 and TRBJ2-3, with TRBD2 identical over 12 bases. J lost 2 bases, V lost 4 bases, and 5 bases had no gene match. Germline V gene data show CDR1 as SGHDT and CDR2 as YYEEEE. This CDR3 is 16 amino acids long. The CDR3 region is CASSPGTSGLTDTQYF. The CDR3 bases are TGTGCCAGCAGCCCCGGGACTAGCGGGCTCACAGATACGCAGTATTTT.

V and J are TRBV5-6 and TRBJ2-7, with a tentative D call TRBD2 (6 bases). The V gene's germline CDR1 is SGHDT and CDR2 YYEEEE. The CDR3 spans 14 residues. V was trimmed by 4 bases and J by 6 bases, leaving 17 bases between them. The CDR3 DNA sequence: TGTGCCAGCAGCCCCTCGGGGCCCGGGGGCGAGCAGTACTTC. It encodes CASSPSGPGGEQYF.